This T cell receptor (beta chain) was recorded in a study of shared clonotypes between healthy human individuals. Assay: immunoSEQ multiplex PCR; the TCRdb copy retains only in-frame clones and omits some. Of approximately 1.4 million clones in the sample, roughly 98% were seen once. This CDR3 has 11 amino acids. CDR1 MNHEY and CDR2 SVGAGI come from the germline V gene. V was cut by 6 bases and J by 7 bases, with 10 bases left in between. V usage is TRBV6-5 and J usage is TRBJ2-7; maybe TRBD1 (6 bases). Sequencing was performed on naive CD4+ T cells sorted from blood. Subset given: CD45RA+ positively selected. The receptor comes from a man under 40 in good health. The CDR3 region has the DNA TGTGCCAGCAGACACACAGGGGAGCAGTACTTC. Protein product: CASRHTGEQYF.